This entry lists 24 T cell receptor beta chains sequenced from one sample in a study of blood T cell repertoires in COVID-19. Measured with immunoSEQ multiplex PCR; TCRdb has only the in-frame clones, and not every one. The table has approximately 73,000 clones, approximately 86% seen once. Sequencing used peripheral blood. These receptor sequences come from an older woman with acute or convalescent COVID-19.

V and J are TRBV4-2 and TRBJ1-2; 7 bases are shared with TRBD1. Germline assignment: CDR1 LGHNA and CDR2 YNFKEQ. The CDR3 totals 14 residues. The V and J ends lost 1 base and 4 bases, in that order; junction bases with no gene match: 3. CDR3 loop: CASSQVRDSYGYTF. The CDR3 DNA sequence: TGTGCCAGCAGCCAAGTCAGGGACAGCTATGGCTACACCTTC.

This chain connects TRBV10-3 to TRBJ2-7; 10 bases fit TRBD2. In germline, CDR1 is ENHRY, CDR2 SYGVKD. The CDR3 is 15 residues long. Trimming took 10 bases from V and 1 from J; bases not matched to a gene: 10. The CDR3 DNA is TGTGCCACCAGCGGGAGGGCCATCGGGTCCTACGAGCAGTACTTC. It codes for CATSGRAIGSYEQYF.

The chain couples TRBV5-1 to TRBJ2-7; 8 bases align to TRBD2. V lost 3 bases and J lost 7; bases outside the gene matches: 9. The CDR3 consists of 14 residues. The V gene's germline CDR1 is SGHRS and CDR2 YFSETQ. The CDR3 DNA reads TGCGCCAGCAGCTCCGGGGGGGGTTCGGTTGAGCAGTACTTC. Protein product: CASSSGGGSVEQYF.

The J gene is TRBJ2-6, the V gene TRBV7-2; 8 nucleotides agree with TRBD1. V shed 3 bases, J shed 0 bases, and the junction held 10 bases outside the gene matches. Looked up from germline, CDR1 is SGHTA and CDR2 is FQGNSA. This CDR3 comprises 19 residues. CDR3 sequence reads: CASSFNPGTGLSGANVLTF. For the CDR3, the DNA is TGTGCCAGCAGCTTTAACCCCGGGACAGGACTCTCTGGGGCCAACGTCCTGACTTTC.

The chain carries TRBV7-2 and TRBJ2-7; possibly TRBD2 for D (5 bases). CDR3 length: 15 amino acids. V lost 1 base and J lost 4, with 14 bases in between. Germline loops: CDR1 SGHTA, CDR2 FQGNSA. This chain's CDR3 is CASSLVGTEVYEQYF. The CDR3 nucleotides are TGTGCCAGCAGCTTAGTGGGTACGGAGGTGTACGAGCAGTACTTC.

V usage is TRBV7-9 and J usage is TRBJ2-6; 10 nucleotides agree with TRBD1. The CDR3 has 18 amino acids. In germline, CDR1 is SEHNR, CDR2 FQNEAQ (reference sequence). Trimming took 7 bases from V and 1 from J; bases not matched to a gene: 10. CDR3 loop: CASTYRDRGNSGANVLTF. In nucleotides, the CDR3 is TGTGCCAGCACCTACCGGGACAGGGGCAATTCTGGGGCCAACGTCCTGACTTTC.

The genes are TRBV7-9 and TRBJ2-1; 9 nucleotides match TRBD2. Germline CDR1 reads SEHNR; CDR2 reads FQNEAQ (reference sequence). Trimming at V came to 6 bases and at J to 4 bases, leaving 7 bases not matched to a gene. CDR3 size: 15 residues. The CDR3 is CASRPFAGGYNEQFF. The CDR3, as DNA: TGTGCCAGCAGACCCTTTGCGGGGGGGTACAATGAGCAGTTCTTC.

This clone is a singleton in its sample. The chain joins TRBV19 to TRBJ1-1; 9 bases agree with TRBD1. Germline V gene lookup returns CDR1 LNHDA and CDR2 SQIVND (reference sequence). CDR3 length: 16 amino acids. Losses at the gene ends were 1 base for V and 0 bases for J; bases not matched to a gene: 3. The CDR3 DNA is TGTGCCAGTAGTATAGGGACAGGGGTCTTGAACACTGAAGCTTTCTTT. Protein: CASSIGTGVLNTEAFF.

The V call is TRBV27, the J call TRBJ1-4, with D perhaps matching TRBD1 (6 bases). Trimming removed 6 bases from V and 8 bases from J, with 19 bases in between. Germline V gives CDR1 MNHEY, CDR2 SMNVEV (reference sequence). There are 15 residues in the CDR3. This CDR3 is CASSPGGPPVEKLFF. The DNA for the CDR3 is TGTGCCAGCAGCCCTGGGGGCCCGCCAGTCGAAAAACTGTTTTTT.

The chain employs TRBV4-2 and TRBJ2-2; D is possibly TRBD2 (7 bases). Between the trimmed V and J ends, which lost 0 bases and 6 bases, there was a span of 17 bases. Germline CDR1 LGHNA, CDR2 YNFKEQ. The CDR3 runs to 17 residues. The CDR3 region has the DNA TGTGCCAGCAGCCAAGATCCCGGGGGGCGGTCTTCCGGGGAGCTGTTTTTT. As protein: CASSQDPGGRSSGELFF.

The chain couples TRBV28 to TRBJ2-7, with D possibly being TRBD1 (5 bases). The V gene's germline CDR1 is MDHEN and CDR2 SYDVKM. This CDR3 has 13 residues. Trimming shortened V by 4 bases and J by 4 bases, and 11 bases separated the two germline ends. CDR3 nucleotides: TGTGCCAGCAGTTCAACAGGACCTTACGAGCAGTACTTC. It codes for CASSSTGPYEQYF.

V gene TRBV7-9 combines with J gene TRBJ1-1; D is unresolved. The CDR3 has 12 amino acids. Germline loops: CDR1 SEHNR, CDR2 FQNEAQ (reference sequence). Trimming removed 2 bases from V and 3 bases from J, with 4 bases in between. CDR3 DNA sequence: TGTGCCAGCAGCTTACTCCACACTGAAGCTTTCTTT. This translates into CASSLLHTEAFF.

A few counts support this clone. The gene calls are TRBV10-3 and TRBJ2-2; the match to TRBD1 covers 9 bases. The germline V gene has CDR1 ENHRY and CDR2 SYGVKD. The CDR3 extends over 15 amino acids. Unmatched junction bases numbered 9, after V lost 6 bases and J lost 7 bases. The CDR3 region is CAIRAGTGNHGELFF. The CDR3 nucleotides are TGTGCCATCAGAGCCGGGACAGGGAATCACGGGGAGCTGTTTTTT.

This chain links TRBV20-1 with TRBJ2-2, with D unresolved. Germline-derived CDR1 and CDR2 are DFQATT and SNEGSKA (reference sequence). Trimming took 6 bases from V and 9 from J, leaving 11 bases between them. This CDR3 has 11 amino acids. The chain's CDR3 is CSAPRVRELFF. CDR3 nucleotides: TGCAGTGCACCCCGGGTCCGGGAGCTGTTTTTT.

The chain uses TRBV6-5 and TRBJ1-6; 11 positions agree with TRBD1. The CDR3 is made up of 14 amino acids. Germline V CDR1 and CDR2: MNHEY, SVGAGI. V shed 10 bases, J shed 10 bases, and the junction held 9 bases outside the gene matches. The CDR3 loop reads CATSRDRGESPLHF. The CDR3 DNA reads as TGTGCCACGTCCAGGGACAGGGGGGAATCACCCCTCCACTTT.

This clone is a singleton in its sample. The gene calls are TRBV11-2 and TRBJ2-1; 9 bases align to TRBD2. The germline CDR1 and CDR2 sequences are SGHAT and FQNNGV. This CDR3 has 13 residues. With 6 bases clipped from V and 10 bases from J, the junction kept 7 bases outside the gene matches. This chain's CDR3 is CASRTGLAQEQFF. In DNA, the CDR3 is TGTGCCAGCAGGACTGGACTAGCGCAGGAGCAGTTCTTC.

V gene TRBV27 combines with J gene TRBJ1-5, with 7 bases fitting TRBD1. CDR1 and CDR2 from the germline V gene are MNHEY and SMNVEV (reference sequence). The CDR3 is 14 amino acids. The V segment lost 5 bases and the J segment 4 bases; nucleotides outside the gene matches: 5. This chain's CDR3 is CASSTGDFNQPQHF. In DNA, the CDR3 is TGTGCCAGCAGTACAGGGGACTTTAATCAGCCCCAGCATTTT.

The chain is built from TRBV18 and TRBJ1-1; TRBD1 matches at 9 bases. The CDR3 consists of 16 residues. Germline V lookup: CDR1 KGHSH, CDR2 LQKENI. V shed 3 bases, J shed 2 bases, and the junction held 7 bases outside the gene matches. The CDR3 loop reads CASSPFTGGGNTEAFF. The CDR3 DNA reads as TGTGCCAGCTCACCGTTTACAGGGGGCGGTAACACTGAAGCTTTCTTT.

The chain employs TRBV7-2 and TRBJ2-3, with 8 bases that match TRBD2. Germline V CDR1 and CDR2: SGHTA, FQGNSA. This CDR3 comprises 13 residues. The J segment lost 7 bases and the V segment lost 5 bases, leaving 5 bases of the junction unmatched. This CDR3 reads CASSPGGENTQYF. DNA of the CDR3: TGTGCCAGCAGCCCCGGGGGGGAGAATACGCAGTATTTT.

CDR3 sequence (DNA): TGTGCCAGCAGTTTACCGTCTGGGGCCAACGTCCTGACTTTC. This codes for CASSLPSGANVLTF. V usage is TRBV28 and J usage is TRBJ2-6; D call uncertain. V was cut by 2 bases and J by 1 base, with 3 bases left in between. Germline V gene lookup returns CDR1 MDHEN and CDR2 SYDVKM. The CDR3 is 14 residues long.

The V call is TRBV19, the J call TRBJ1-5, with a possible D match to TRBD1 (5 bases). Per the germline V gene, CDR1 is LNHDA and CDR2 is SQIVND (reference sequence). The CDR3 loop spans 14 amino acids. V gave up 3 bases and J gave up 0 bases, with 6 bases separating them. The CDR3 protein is CASSIQGSNQPQHF. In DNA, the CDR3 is TGTGCCAGTAGTATCCAGGGTAGCAATCAGCCCCAGCATTTT.

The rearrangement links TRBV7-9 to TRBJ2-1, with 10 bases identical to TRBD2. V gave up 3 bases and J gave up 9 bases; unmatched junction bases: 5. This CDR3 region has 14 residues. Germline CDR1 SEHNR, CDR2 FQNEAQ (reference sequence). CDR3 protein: CASSLGAGGFEQFF. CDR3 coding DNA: TGTGCCAGCAGCTTGGGAGCGGGAGGGTTTGAGCAGTTCTTC.

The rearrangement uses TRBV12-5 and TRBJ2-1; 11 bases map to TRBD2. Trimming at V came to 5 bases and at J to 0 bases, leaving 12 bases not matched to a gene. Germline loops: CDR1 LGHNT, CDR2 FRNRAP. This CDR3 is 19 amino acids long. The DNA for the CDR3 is TGTGCTAGTGGTCCCCCAAGACTAGCGGGGATAAGCTCCTACAATGAGCAGTTCTTC. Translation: CASGPPRLAGISSYNEQFF.

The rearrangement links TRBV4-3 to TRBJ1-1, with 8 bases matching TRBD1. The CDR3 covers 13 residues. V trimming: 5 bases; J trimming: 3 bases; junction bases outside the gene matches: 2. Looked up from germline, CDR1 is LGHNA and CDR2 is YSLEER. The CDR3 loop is CASSSQGDTEAFF. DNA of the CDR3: TGCGCCAGCAGCTCACAGGGGGACACTGAAGCTTTCTTT.